This T cell receptor beta chain was sequenced during a study of CD8 T cells in Susac syndrome (dated by TCRdb to 2018 to 2020). Broadly, across the study: Whether CD8+ T cell activation and differentiation in Susac syndrome was antigen driven was tested using repertoire sequencing. The study compared CD8+ T cell repertoire clonality among about a dozen healthy donors, roughly 14 Susac syndrome patients and about 16 multiple sclerosis patients. Here is what the overall study found, with its caveats: The number of individuals in the TCR sequencing and HLA analysis was acknowledged as relatively small.

From the germline V gene, CDR1 is KGHDR and CDR2 is SFDVKD. From cysteine to phenylalanine, the CDR3 is 15 amino acids long. This entry keeps only the CDR3 DNA: 45 bases, framed from base 1. Between the V and J ends, shortened by 4 bases and 5 bases respectively, the junction contains 14 bases. Peripheral blood CD8+ and CD4+ T cells from healthy donors, Susac syndrome patients and multiple sclerosis patients were profiled by high-throughput TCR beta sequencing. Healthy donors were included as age- and sex-matched controls. Bulk CD8+ and CD4+ T cells were purified by magnetic negative isolation, whereas CD8+ TEMRA cells were enriched by FACS. Blood was drawn into EDTA tubes, processed within 24 hours, and PBMCs were isolated by density gradient centrifugation. PBMCs destined for TCR sequencing were cryopreserved in liquid nitrogen and later thawed in a 37 °C water bath. The sorted or isolated CD4+, CD8+ and CD8+ TEMRA cells reached a purity of at least 90%.

Worth noting for this clonotype: What this receptor recognizes is not known. No much larger clonotype is one base removed from it; base qualities were not supplied.

RNA was extracted using the RNeasy kit, and roughly 0.45 to 1 microgram was reverse transcribed with random hexamers. The immunoSEQ multiplex PCR assay, covering 54 Vbeta and 13 Jbeta segments, was used to amplify TCR beta CDR3 regions. To correct PCR amplification bias, a synthetic template baseline was used for both primer optimization and computational correction. The published analysis was carried out like this. Reads were annotated to V, D and J genes according to IMGT and were analyzed with immunoSEQ Analyzer, with only productive sequences retained. To calculate clonality, Shannon entropy was normalized by log2 of the number of productive unique sequences and then subtracted from one. For each patient and control, public and private clones were evaluated within the 100 most prevalent clones. Clones were defined as Susac-specific if absent from the healthy and MS cohorts, from 1052 published viral clones and from other ImmuneACCESS disease sequences. TCRdb took the public reads, trimmed them with fastp at Q25, ran MiXCR for clone calling and kept in-frame beta chains. When rows share a CDR3 protein, they turn into one entry using the most common DNA and genes. These V and J calls rely on TCRdb rather than the paper's analysis. Present in this sample are 50,000 to 65,000 distinct CDR3 sequences, about 92% of which were seen just once. In total, the top ten clones hold 0.15% to 0.25% of the sample.

What was sequenced was CD8+ T cells from PBMCs. The rearranged chain carries TRBV24-1 and TRBJ2-1, with the D call perhaps TRBD1 or TRBD2, as 5 bases match in each case. The receptor was derived from a human donor in good health. The DNA sequence is as follows: TGTGCCACCAGTGACCCTCGGGACCGAGACAATGAGCAGTTCTTC. Translation gives CATSDPRDRDNEQFF.